A selection of T cell receptor beta chains follows, all from one sample in a study of T cell changes during pregnancy in multiple sclerosis. Assay used: immunoSEQ multiplex PCR; TCRdb lists only in-frame clones, some missing. The sample includes roughly 57,000 clones, roughly nine tenths of them seen just once. The sample in question was CD8+ T cells from peripheral blood mononuclear cells, obtained before pregnancy. The origin of the receptors is a female donor with multiple sclerosis, enrolled in a pregnancy study. CDR3s include the opening cysteine and the closing phenylalanine or tryptophan. D genes are given only for firm matches. Rows may omit the clone size; those that give it use once, few, many or a size class.

CDR3: CAISDPGSFYGYTF
DNA: TGTGCCATCAGCGACCCAGGCAGCTTCTATGGCTACACCTTC
J: TRBJ1-2
D: -
size: -
length: 14
V: TRBV10-3

CDR3: CSVEDRGHYGCTF
DNA: TGCAGCGTTGAAGACAGGGGACACTATGGCTGCACCTTC
J: TRBJ1-2
D: -
size: -
length: 13
V: TRBV29-1

CDR3: CASSPDKSYNSPLHF
DNA: TGTGCCAGCAGCCCCGACAAGTCCTATAATTCACCCCTCCACTTT
J: TRBJ1-6
D: -
size: -
length: 15
V: TRBV6-6

CDR3: CASSDSPGQGEDEQFF
DNA: TGTGCCAGCAGTGACTCACCGGGACAGGGGGAGGATGAGCAGTTCTTC
J: TRBJ2-1
D: TRBD1
size: -
length: 16
V: TRBV6-4

CDR3: CASSIVTSGEHTGELFF
DNA: TGTGCCAGTAGTATAGTCACTAGCGGGGAGCACACCGGGGAGCTGTTTTTT
J: TRBJ2-2
D: TRBD2
size: -
length: 17
V: TRBV19

CDR3: CASSQDLGASGESNQPQHF
DNA: TGCGCCAGCAGCCAAGATCTGGGGGCATCTGGGGAGAGCAATCAGCCCCAGCATTTT
J: TRBJ1-5
D: -
size: -
length: 19
V: TRBV4-1

CDR3: CASSRGQGGYYGYTF
DNA: TGCGCCAGCAGCCGCGGACAGGGAGGGTACTATGGCTACACCTTC
J: TRBJ1-2
D: TRBD1
size: -
length: 15
V: TRBV4-3

CDR3: CASSLEVGVGTEAFF
DNA: TGTGCCAGCAGCTTAGAGGTGGGAGTGGGGACTGAAGCTTTCTTT
J: TRBJ1-1
D: -
size: -
length: 15
V: TRBV7-6

CDR3: CASSDRQGETNEQFF
DNA: TGTGCCAGCAGTGACAGGCAGGGCGAGACAAATGAGCAGTTCTTC
J: TRBJ2-1
D: -
size: once
length: 15
V: TRBV6-4

CDR3: CASSLTGRGDYEQFF
DNA: TGTGCCAGCAGCTTAACTGGGCGGGGGGACTATGAGCAGTTCTTC
J: TRBJ2-1
D: TRBD2
size: -
length: 15
V: TRBV7-3

CDR3: CASSLIGSGEQPQHF
DNA: TGTGCCAGCAGCTTAATAGGCAGCGGAGAACAGCCCCAGCATTTT
J: TRBJ1-5
D: -
size: -
length: 15
V: TRBV7-9

CDR3: CASSNPTGALEAFF
DNA: TGTGCCAGCAGTAATCCGACAGGGGCCCTTGAAGCTTTCTTT
J: TRBJ1-1
D: TRBD1
size: few
length: 14
V: TRBV6-4

CDR3: CASSEAWVRLGGGSPLHF
DNA: TGTGCCAGCAGTGAAGCCTGGGTCAGGCTAGGGGGTGGATCACCCCTCCACTTT
J: TRBJ1-6
D: -
size: -
length: 18
V: TRBV2

CDR3: CASSVDRGGGYTF
DNA: TGTGCCAGCAGCGTCGACAGGGGCGGAGGCTACACCTTC
J: TRBJ1-2
D: TRBD1
size: -
length: 13
V: TRBV27

CDR3: CASSYGADSGNTIYF
DNA: TGTGCCAGCAGCTATGGGGCAGACTCTGGAAACACCATATATTTT
J: TRBJ1-3
D: -
size: -
length: 15
V: TRBV5-6

CDR3: CASSPGTSGGPSSYNEQFF
DNA: TGTGCTAGCAGCCCCGGGACTAGCGGGGGCCCGAGCTCCTACAATGAGCAGTTCTTC
J: TRBJ2-1
D: TRBD2
size: -
length: 19
V: TRBV7-7

CDR3: CASSTTGLGTEAFF
DNA: TGTGCCAGCAGCACCACAGGGTTGGGGACTGAAGCTTTCTTT
J: TRBJ1-1
D: -
size: -
length: 14
V: TRBV5-6

CDR3: CAIAGTGDYYGYTF
DNA: TGTGCCATCGCCGGGACAGGGGATTACTATGGCTACACCTTC
J: TRBJ1-2
D: TRBD1
size: -
length: 14
V: TRBV10-3

CDR3: CASSPGQGGVYEQYF
DNA: TGCGCCAGCAGCCCAGGACAGGGTGGAGTCTACGAGCAGTACTTC
J: TRBJ2-7
D: TRBD1
size: once
length: 15
V: TRBV4-3

CDR3: CASSVGRGSYNEQFF
DNA: TGTGCCAGCAGCGTAGGCAGGGGATCCTACAATGAGCAGTTCTTC
J: TRBJ2-1
D: -
size: -
length: 15
V: TRBV9

CDR3: CASSMTDRAVNGYTF
DNA: TGTGCCAGTAGTATGACAGACAGGGCGGTTAACGGCTACACCTTC
J: TRBJ1-2
D: TRBD1
size: -
length: 15
V: TRBV19